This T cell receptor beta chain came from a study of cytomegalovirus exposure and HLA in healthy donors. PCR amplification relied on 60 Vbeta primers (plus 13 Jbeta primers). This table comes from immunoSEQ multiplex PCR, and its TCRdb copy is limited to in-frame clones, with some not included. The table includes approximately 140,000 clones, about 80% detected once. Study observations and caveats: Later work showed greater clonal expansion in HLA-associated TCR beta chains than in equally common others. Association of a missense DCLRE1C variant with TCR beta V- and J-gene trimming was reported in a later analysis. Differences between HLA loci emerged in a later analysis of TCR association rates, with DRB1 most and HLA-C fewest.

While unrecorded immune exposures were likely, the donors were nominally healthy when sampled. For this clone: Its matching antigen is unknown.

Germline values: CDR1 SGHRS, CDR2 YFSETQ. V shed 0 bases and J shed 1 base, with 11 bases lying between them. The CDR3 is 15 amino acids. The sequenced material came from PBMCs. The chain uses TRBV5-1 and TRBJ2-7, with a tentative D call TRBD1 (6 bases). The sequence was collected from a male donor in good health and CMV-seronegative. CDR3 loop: CASSLVQGGSYEQYF. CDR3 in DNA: TGCGCCAGCAGCTTGGTACAGGGTGGGTCCTACGAGCAGTACTTC.